Each of the 14 T cell receptor beta chains below was sequenced from the same sample in a study of low-dose radiotherapy and immunotherapy resistance in tumors. Alpha- and beta-chain coverage of first-strand cDNA came from TRAV- and TRBV-specific primers. Using a constant-region primer together with a V-primer adapter, TCRs were subjected to around 20 PCR cycles of amplification. TCRdb recomputed calls from the reads with MiXCR, one row per CDR3 protein. The table shows around 13,000 distinct CDR3 sequences, with around 75% occurring only once. These receptors all stem from a human donor with advanced metastatic prostate, ovarian, gallbladder or colorectal cancer (not recorded which). This table probably holds off-target reads from a library built for another chain.

V gene TRBV5-1 combines with J gene TRBJ1-5; no clear D. CDR3 length equals 15 residues. Trimming removed 5 bases from V and 5 bases from J, with 17 bases in between. CDR1 and CDR2 from the germline V gene are SGHRS and YFSETQ. The DNA of the CDR3 is TGCGCCAGCAGGGCAGTAAGCACGCCCGATCAGCCCCAGCATTTT. Amino acids: CASRAVSTPDQPQHF.

The chain carries TRBV27 and TRBJ1-5, with D possibly being TRBD1 (5 bases). V shed 8 bases and J shed 5 bases, with 10 bases lying between them. The length of the CDR3 is 12 residues. Germline loops: CDR1 MNHEY, CDR2 SMNVEV (reference sequence). CDR3: CASGRGDQPQHF. The CDR3 DNA sequence: TGTGCCAGCGGACGGGGCGATCAGCCCCAGCATTTT.

V is TRBV7-9 and J is TRBJ2-7; D not certain. This CDR3 comprises 11 residues. V lost 8 bases, J lost 5 bases, and 10 bases lay in between. CDR1 and CDR2 (germline): SEHNR, FQNEAQ (reference sequence). The CDR3 DNA is TGTGCCAGCGGCACCATGGACGAGCAGTACTTC. It codes for CASGTMDEQYF.

The sample holds a few counts of this clonotype. The chain uses TRBV3-1 and TRBJ2-5, with TRBD2 identical over 12 bases. J lost 4 bases, V lost 4 bases, and 4 bases had no gene match. The CDR3 extends over 15 amino acids. CDR1 is LGHDT, CDR2 YNNKEL, per germline (reference sequence). The CDR3 protein is CASSPASGGAETQYF. In DNA form, the CDR3 reads TGTGCCAGCAGCCCCGCTAGCGGGGGGGCAGAGACCCAGTACTTC.

J is TRBJ1-1 and V is TRBV11-3; 8 bases line up with TRBD1. Germline V gene data show CDR1 as SGHNT and CDR2 as YENEEA. The CDR3 contains 13 residues. Trimming cost V 4 bases and J 6 bases; bases outside gene matches: 4. CDR3 in amino acids: CASSSQQGAEAFF. In DNA, the CDR3 is TGTGCCAGCAGCTCCCAACAGGGGGCTGAAGCTTTCTTT. Looking up the rest from reference TRBV11-3 and TRBJ1-1 gives the full variable domain: EAGVVQSPRYKIIEKKQPVAFWCNPISGHNTLYWYLQNLGQGPELLIRYENEEAVDDSQLPKDRFSAERLKGVDSTLKIQPAELGDSAVYLCASSSQQGAEAFFGQGTRLTVV.

The J gene is TRBJ2-7, the V gene TRBV28; perhaps D is TRBD1 or TRBD2 (6 bases each). The CDR3 spans 14 residues. Germline V lookup: CDR1 MDHEN, CDR2 SYDVKM. V shed 8 bases and J shed 6 bases, with 20 bases lying between them. In DNA, the CDR3 is TGTGCCAGCCTCCCGGGGGCCCCGTTCAGCGAGCAGTACTTC. Translation gives CASLPGAPFSEQYF.

This rearrangement joins TRBV6-2 or TRBV6-3 to TRBJ2-4, with unresolved D. This CDR3 is built from 15 residues. With 0 bases removed from V and 5 bases from J, the gap between germline ends came to 11 bases. Germline CDR1 is MNHEY and CDR2 is SVGEGT. The CDR3: CASSYSITAQNIQYF. The CDR3, as DNA: TGTGCCAGCAGTTACTCGATCACAGCTCAAAACATTCAGTACTTC.

The chain links TRBV20-1 to TRBJ2-6, with 12 positions matching TRBD2. V shed 1 base, J shed 0 bases, and the junction held 10 bases outside the gene matches. Germline lookup yields CDR1 DFQATT and CDR2 SNEGSKA (reference sequence). This CDR3 is built from 20 residues. Here the CDR3 DNA reads TGCAGTGCTAGAGGAATAACCGGGACTAGCGGGTTCTCTGGGGCCAACGTCCTGACTTTC. This codes for CSARGITGTSGFSGANVLTF.

In its sample, this clonotype was seen once. CDR3: CSVLPGLGLTDTQYF. The CDR3 coding sequence is TGCAGTGTTCTCCCTGGCTTGGGGCTTACAGATACGCAGTATTTT. V usage is TRBV20-1 and J usage is TRBJ2-3; TRBD1 might be the D (5 bases). CDR1 is DFQATT and CDR2 is SNEGSKA in the germline V gene (reference sequence). The germline V and J ends were trimmed by 7 bases and 3 bases, with 20 bases remaining between them. The CDR3 extends over 15 amino acids.

The chain links TRBV12-3 or TRBV12-4 to TRBJ1-1, with D uncertain. V gave up 7 bases and J gave up 5 bases, with 11 bases separating them. The CDR3 sequence is 12 residues long. The chain's CDR3 is CASMLMGTEAFF. The DNA of the CDR3 is TGTGCCAGCATGCTAATGGGGACTGAAGCTTTCTTT.

The V and J genes are TRBV19 and TRBJ2-2; 9 positions match TRBD2. Germline assignment: CDR1 LNHDA and CDR2 SQIVND (reference sequence). CDR3 length: 19 residues. V dropped 5 bases and J dropped 1; count of bases not matched to a gene: 14. CDR3 in DNA: TGTGCCAGTAGTTCCTCGTTTCGACTAGCGGACCGGAACACCGGGGAGCTGTTTTTT. Translating it yields CASSSSFRLADRNTGELFF.

This clonotype occurred once. The chain links TRBV27 to TRBJ1-5; D remains ambiguous. Trimming took 4 bases from V and 0 from J, leaving 7 bases between them. Germline V CDR1 and CDR2: MNHEY, SMNVEV (reference sequence). This CDR3 region has 14 residues. CDR3 nucleotide sequence: TGTGCCAGCAGTTCCGAGGGTAGCAATCAGCCCCAGCATTTT. As protein: CASSSEGSNQPQHF.

This clonotype was found once. The chain combines TRBV3-1 with TRBJ2-1; TRBD2 aligns across 8 bases. The CDR3 has 16 residues. Trimming took 2 bases from V and 9 from J; bases not matched to a gene: 12. The germline V gene has CDR1 LGHDT and CDR2 YNNKEL (reference sequence). CDR3 sequence reads: CASSQRLGGAGGEQFF. CDR3 nucleotide sequence: TGTGCCAGCAGCCAACGGCTTGGGGGGGCGGGGGGTGAGCAGTTCTTC.

The chain carries TRBV5-1 and TRBJ2-3, with a weak D call TRBD2 (6 bases). The germline V and J ends were trimmed by 4 bases and 2 bases, with 26 bases remaining between them. Germline V gives CDR1 SGHRS, CDR2 YFSETQ. This CDR3 comprises 19 residues. Here the CDR3 reads CASSINLRRREDNTDTQYF. As DNA, the CDR3 is TGCGCCAGCAGCATAAACCTCCGGAGGAGGGAAGATAACACAGATACGCAGTATTTT.